This T cell receptor beta chain is drawn from a study of blood T cells in healthy people across ages. Then a second PCR, running about 6 to 11 cycles, was carried out with a sample-barcoded 5' primer and a J-beta primer mix. MiXCR, run by TCRdb on the 5' RACE reads, gives a single entry per CDR3 protein. The sample holds hundreds of thousands of distinct CDR3 sequences, 52% seen once. Study-wide results and limits: Estimates of total diversity, which came from one million sequenced T cells, were considered to be underestimates. A roughly linear age-dependent decrease characterized TCR beta diversity per million T cells.

This clonotype has at least ten counts. Antigen: not known. Individuals who donated were healthy Caucasians from Russia aged roughly 6 to 100. The CDR3 totals 14 residues. The V segment lost 6 bases and the J segment 8 bases; nucleotides outside the gene matches: 12. Sequenced sample: blood. The chain carries TRBV12-3 or TRBV12-4 and TRBJ1-2, with TRBD1 identical over 7 bases. The sequence was collected from an elderly woman in good health. CDR3 in DNA: TGTGCCAGCAGCTATCGGACAGGTCCGGGAGGCTACACCTTC. It translates to CASSYRTGPGGYTF.